This T cell receptor beta chain was observed in a study of cytomegalovirus exposure and HLA in healthy donors. Study background: The 120 or so validation repertoires were produced on the same platform as the 670 or so repertoires of the first cohort. This was reported in a later analysis.

About this clone itself: What it recognizes is unknown.

The germline gives CDR1 MDHEN, CDR2 SYDVKM. Trimming removed 5 bases from V and 2 bases from J, with 7 bases in between. The CDR3 has 13 amino acids. Profiling relied on immunoSEQ multiplex PCR, and the TCRdb table lists in-frame clones only, not all of them. The sample lists about 220,000 clones; about 90% were seen once. Overall study findings and caveats: The listing of about 150 TCR beta chains classed them as cytomegalovirus-associated.

The rearrangement joins TRBV28 to TRBJ1-5; D not certain. The sequence came from a woman under 30 in good health and CMV-seronegative. Sequencing was carried out using PBMCs. CDR3 nucleotide sequence: TGTGCCAGCAGTGTGGCAGGCAATCAGCCCCAGCATTTT. Translation: CASSVAGNQPQHF.